These 27 T cell receptor beta chains were all obtained from the same sample, sequenced in a study of blood T cell repertoires in COVID-19. Here immunoSEQ multiplex PCR was the method, and the copy in TCRdb shows in-frame clones only, minus some. Of over 100,000 clones listed, over 65% are singletons. Sequencing was done on a sample of peripheral blood. All receptors derive from a human donor in a cohort sampled during active COVID-19.

This clone was counted once. This chain links TRBV29-1 with TRBJ1-4; 8 bases line up with TRBD1. V trimming: 6 bases; J trimming: 6 bases; junction bases outside the gene matches: 9. The CDR3 covers 14 residues. CDR1 is SQVTM, CDR2 ANQGSEA, per germline. CDR3 nucleotides: TGCAGCGTACGCAGACAGGGGACAGATGAAAAACTGTTTTTT. Its protein is CSVRRQGTDEKLFF.

This chain links TRBV30 with TRBJ2-2, with no clear D. Trimming took off 0 bases at V and 7 bases at J, with 12 bases between the two ends. CDR3 length equals 14 residues. Germline V lookup: CDR1 GTSNPN, CDR2 SVGIG (reference sequence). The CDR3 DNA sequence: TGTGCCTGGAGTGTACAGCTAATCGGCGGGGAGCTGTTTTTT. Protein product: CAWSVQLIGGELFF.

The chain employs TRBV7-9 and TRBJ2-5; 9 bases are a match to TRBD2. J gave up 5 bases and V 1 base, and 2 bases lay outside the gene matches. The germline CDR1 and CDR2 sequences are SEHNR and FQNEAQ (reference sequence). The CDR3 spans 14 residues. CDR3: CASSLVAGGETQYF. The CDR3 region has the DNA TGTGCCAGCAGCTTAGTTGCGGGGGGGGAGACCCAGTACTTC. The full variable domain, with the rest looked up from reference TRBV7-9 and TRBJ2-5, is DTGVSQNPRHKITKRGQNVTFRCDPISEHNRLYWYRQTLGQGPEFLTYFQNEAQLEKSRLLSDRFSAERPKGSFSTLEIQRTEQGDSAMYLCASSLVAGGETQYFGPGTRLLVL.

This clone was observed a few times. V and J are TRBV7-9 and TRBJ2-7; 9 bases match TRBD1. Germline trimming cut 7 bases from V and 0 bases from J; bases unmatched to any gene: 19. CDR1 is SEHNR and CDR2 is FQNEAQ in the germline V gene (reference sequence). The CDR3 sequence is 19 residues long. The CDR3 sequence is CASTKQGAQGRGISYEQYF. CDR3 in DNA: TGTGCCAGCACAAAACAGGGGGCACAGGGTCGAGGTATCTCCTACGAGCAGTACTTC. Combining the CDR3 with reference TRBV7-9 and TRBJ2-7 gives the whole variable domain DTGVSQNPRHKITKRGQNVTFRCDPISEHNRLYWYRQTLGQGPEFLTYFQNEAQLEKSRLLSDRFSAERPKGSFSTLEIQRTEQGDSAMYLCASTKQGAQGRGISYEQYFGPGTRLTVT.

The rearrangement links TRBV18 to TRBJ2-5; no reliable D call. The V gene lost 1 base and the J gene lost 5 bases, with 5 bases spanning the gap. The CDR3 is 12 residues long. Germline CDR1 reads KGHSH; CDR2 reads LQKENI. CDR3 sequence (DNA): TGTGCCAGCTCACCACAGGAGGAGACCCAGTACTTC. Amino acid sequence: CASSPQEETQYF.

This clone was seen only a few times. The CDR3 sequence: CSASGRAEAFF. DNA for the CDR3: TGCAGTGCTAGCGGGAGAGCTGAAGCTTTCTTT. The chain combines TRBV20-1 with TRBJ1-1; D gene uncertain. V shed 3 bases and J shed 6 bases, with 8 bases lying between them. This CDR3 contains 11 residues. The germline V gene encodes CDR1 DFQATT and CDR2 SNEGSKA (reference sequence).

The rearrangement links TRBV10-3 to TRBJ2-3; TRBD2 aligns across 16 bases. V lost 6 bases and J lost 0; bases outside the gene matches: 3. CDR3 size: 17 residues. Per germline, CDR1 ENHRY and CDR2 SYGVKD. The CDR3 region is CAIRPGLAGGSTDTQYF. CDR3 coding DNA: TGTGCCATCAGGCCGGGACTAGCGGGGGGGAGCACAGATACGCAGTATTTT.

This chain joins TRBV4-2 and TRBJ2-1; 7 bases match TRBD1. The germline V gene encodes CDR1 LGHNA and CDR2 YNFKEQ. J gave up 5 bases and V 4 bases, and 5 bases lay outside the gene matches. The CDR3 is 14 amino acids. CDR3 coding DNA: TGTGCCAGCAGCCGGAAGGGACAGAACAATGAGCAGTTCTTC. This codes for CASSRKGQNNEQFF.

This clone was recorded a few times. The chain is built from TRBV10-3 and TRBJ1-5; 8 nucleotides line up with TRBD1. This CDR3 spans 16 amino acids. Unmatched junction bases numbered 11, after V lost 3 bases and J lost 7 bases. CDR1 and CDR2 (germline): ENHRY, SYGVKD. CDR3 residues: CAISEEWQGARQPQHF. The CDR3 coding sequence is TGTGCCATCAGTGAAGAGTGGCAGGGGGCGAGGCAGCCCCAGCATTTT.

The chain employs TRBV6-2 or TRBV6-3 and TRBJ1-4; D is unresolved. The germline V gene has CDR1 MNHEY and CDR2 SVGEGT. The CDR3 has 14 residues. V lost 0 bases and J 7 bases, leaving 9 bases between the germline ends. The CDR3 region has the DNA TGTGCCAGCAGTTACTCTGGGAGCAGTGAAAAACTGTTTTTT. It codes for CASSYSGSSEKLFF.

This clone has a handful of counts. The rearrangement uses TRBV5-4 and TRBJ2-2; TRBD1 matches 10 bases. The junction had 6 bases not matched to a gene; V was cut back by 4 bases and J by 6 bases. The germline CDR1 and CDR2 sequences are SGHNT and YYREEE (reference sequence). The CDR3 is 15 residues long. The CDR3 is CASSLRQGAPGELFF. The CDR3 DNA reads TGTGCCAGCAGCCTGAGACAGGGGGCGCCCGGGGAGCTGTTTTTT.

This clone showed up just a few times. The rearrangement links TRBV6-2 or TRBV6-3 to TRBJ2-1, with 9 nucleotides matching TRBD2. The junction had 15 bases not matched to a gene; V was cut back by 2 bases and J by 7 bases. This CDR3 has 18 residues. Germline CDR1 and CDR2: MNHEY and SVGEGT. The CDR3 loop is CASSYPGVSGGVRNEQFF. The CDR3 DNA is TGTGCCAGCAGTTACCCCGGTGTTAGCGGGGGCGTCCGGAATGAGCAGTTCTTC.

The chain joins TRBV4-3 to TRBJ1-3; tentatively, D is TRBD1 (5 bases). The ends were cut back, 0 bases at V and 0 bases at J, with 12 bases in the middle. This CDR3 comprises 17 residues. Looked up from germline, CDR1 is LGHNA and CDR2 is YSLEER. CDR3 nucleotide sequence: TGCGCCAGCAGCCAAGATTCAGGGCCGGCCTCTGGAAACACCATATATTTT. It yields the protein CASSQDSGPASGNTIYF.

The chain couples TRBV19 to TRBJ1-5; 10 nucleotides align to TRBD1. This CDR3 contains 14 residues. Germline CDR1 LNHDA, CDR2 SQIVND (reference sequence). Trimming at V came to 4 bases and at J to 6 bases, leaving 3 bases not matched to a gene. CDR3 amino acids: CASSTGQGVQPQHF. The CDR3 bases are TGTGCCAGTAGTACCGGACAGGGGGTTCAGCCCCAGCATTTT.

The chain is built from TRBV2 and TRBJ1-4; 9 bases map to TRBD1. This CDR3 region has 15 residues. Germline V CDR1 and CDR2: SNHLY, FYNNEI. V trimming: 5 bases; J trimming: 6 bases; junction bases outside the gene matches: 7. The CDR3 bases are TGTGCCAGCAGTTTACAGGGGGCGATGGATGAAAAACTGTTTTTT. Translated, it gives CASSLQGAMDEKLFF.

This chain connects TRBV11-3 to TRBJ2-7, with 7 bases aligning to TRBD1. After removal of 6 bases from V and 3 bases from J, the junction contained 5 bases not matched to a gene. This CDR3 contains 13 residues. Germline assignment: CDR1 SGHNT and CDR2 YENEEA. CDR3 DNA sequence: TGTGCCAGCAGGGGCGACAGGGACTACGAGCAGTACTTC. Translating it yields CASRGDRDYEQYF.

This clone appeared a few times. This chain joins TRBV27 and TRBJ2-7; perhaps TRBD2 as D (7 bases). Trimming shortened V by 5 bases and J by 5 bases, and 16 bases separated the two germline ends. The CDR3 has 14 residues. Germline values: CDR1 MNHEY, CDR2 SMNVEV (reference sequence). DNA for the CDR3: TGTGCCAGCAGTAAATGGGGGGGGCGGAACGAGCAGTACTTC. It specifies CASSKWGGRNEQYF.

This chain uses TRBV2 with TRBJ2-1; a possible D gene is TRBD1 (6 bases). This CDR3 comprises 17 residues. Germline lookup yields CDR1 SNHLY and CDR2 FYNNEI. The V and J ends lost 8 bases and 1 base respectively, with 21 bases between them. The CDR3 loop is CASERAAGTPSYNEQFF. CDR3 DNA: TGTGCCAGCGAAAGGGCAGCCGGGACACCATCCTACAATGAGCAGTTCTTC.

The J gene is TRBJ2-7, the V gene TRBV9, with a possible D match to TRBD1 (6 bases). This CDR3 has 17 amino acids. V lost 0 bases, J lost 5 bases, and 21 bases lay in between. CDR1 is SGDLS and CDR2 is YYNGEE in the germline V gene. The CDR3 protein is CASSVGPYGGAEDEQYF. CDR3 nucleotides: TGTGCCAGCAGCGTAGGGCCTTATGGGGGCGCTGAGGACGAGCAGTACTTC.

A single count supports this clone. The rearrangement links TRBV6-5 to TRBJ2-7; the D is unclear. From germline, CDR1 is MNHEY and CDR2 SVGAGI. Trimming stripped 6 bases from V and 2 bases from J, with 14 bases between. This CDR3 comprises 14 residues. The CDR3 nucleotides read TGTGCCAGCAGAAAAGACATGTTTACCTACGAGCAGTACTTC. Protein product: CASRKDMFTYEQYF.

This clone was found once. J is TRBJ2-1 and V is TRBV11-3; tentatively, D is TRBD2 (6 bases). Trimming cost V 5 bases and J 0 bases, with 17 bases left between them. The V gene's germline CDR1 is SGHNT and CDR2 YENEEA. There are 17 residues in the CDR3. The CDR3 loop reads CASSLLGGTSSYNEQFF. CDR3 bases: TGTGCCAGCAGCCTACTTGGGGGGACCAGCTCCTACAATGAGCAGTTCTTC.

The chain couples TRBV14 to TRBJ2-3; 13 positions match TRBD2. V shed 5 bases and J 0 bases; nucleotides not matched to a gene: 5. Germline V gene sequence: CDR1 SGHDN, CDR2 FVKESK. This CDR3 is 17 amino acids long. In DNA, the CDR3 is TGTGCCAGCAGCAAGGGACTAGCGGGAATTAGCACAGATACGCAGTATTTT. Its protein is CASSKGLAGISTDTQYF.

In its sample, this clone was seen once. V is TRBV14 and J is TRBJ1-2; D is unresolved. CDR3 length: 13 amino acids. Germline V gene sequence: CDR1 SGHDN, CDR2 FVKESK. V shed 2 bases and J shed 6 bases, with 10 bases lying between them. The CDR3 region is CASSQFSHNGYTF. DNA for the CDR3: TGTGCCAGCAGCCAATTTTCCCACAATGGCTACACCTTC.

The chain couples TRBV4-1 to TRBJ2-7, with 8 bases matching TRBD1. The V gene end was trimmed by 2 bases and the J gene end by 2 bases; junction bases not matched to a gene: 5. The germline V gene encodes CDR1 MGHRA and CDR2 YSYEKL. The CDR3 loop spans 15 amino acids. Here the CDR3 DNA reads TGCGCCAGCAGCCAAAGGACAGGGAAACCCTACGAGCAGTACTTC. Translating it yields CASSQRTGKPYEQYF.

The chain combines TRBV6-1 with TRBJ2-7, with D perhaps TRBD2 (5 bases). This CDR3 is 16 amino acids long. Germline V gene sequence: CDR1 MNHNS, CDR2 SASEGT. The V end was cut by 2 bases, the J end by 2 bases, with 16 bases between. CDR3 coding DNA: TGTGCCAGCAGTGAATGGGGTTGGCGGGTACCCTACGAGCAGTACTTC. It codes for CASSEWGWRVPYEQYF.

The chain has TRBV6-5 and TRBJ1-5; maybe TRBD1 (5 bases). The germline gives CDR1 MNHEY, CDR2 SVGAGI. The V and J ends lost 6 bases and 11 bases respectively, with 20 bases between them. This CDR3 comprises 14 residues. Here the CDR3 DNA reads TGTGCCAGCAGCGTCCAGGGTACCCATCAATCCCAGCATTTT. Translating it yields CASSVQGTHQSQHF.

The rearrangement links TRBV5-1 to TRBJ2-5, with D possibly matching TRBD2 (6 bases). Germline V lookup: CDR1 SGHRS, CDR2 YFSETQ. The CDR3 sequence is 16 residues long. V was shortened by 4 bases and J by 5 bases, with 21 bases between the two germline ends. The DNA of the CDR3 is TGCGCCAGCAGCCAAGAGGGCATTTCGGGGGTGGAGACCCAGTACTTC. It encodes CASSQEGISGVETQYF.